One sample yielded the 32 T cell receptor beta chains listed below, sequenced in a study of beta chain features in type 1 diabetes. Sequenced material consisted of expressed TCRB transcripts (all of the isolated RNA was reverse transcribed). The method was immunoSEQ multiplex PCR; TCRdb's version includes in-frame clones alone and lacks a portion of them. The table records a few hundred thousand clones, over 13% of them present only once. The sequenced material came from naive CD4+ T cells from blood. The receptor source for this set is a woman aged 18-29 years in good health.

The V and J genes are TRBV11-2 and TRBJ2-1; a possible D gene is TRBD2 (6 bases). CDR1 SGHAT and CDR2 FQNNGV come from the germline V gene. Between the trimmed V and J ends, which lost 2 bases and 4 bases, there was a span of 15 bases. The CDR3 runs 16 residues. The CDR3 DNA reads TGTGCCAGCAGCTTAACGGATCTACTAGCTTACAATGAGCAGTTCTTC. Residues: CASSLTDLLAYNEQFF.

This clone has only a few counts. This chain joins TRBV5-4 and TRBJ2-1; 7 bases agree with TRBD2. Germline V gene data show CDR1 as SGHNT and CDR2 as YYREEE (reference sequence). V was pared by 1 base and J by 4 bases, with 5 bases of the junction left unmatched. The CDR3 contains 15 residues. CDR3 sequence: CASSLTAGAYNEQFF. Here the CDR3 DNA reads TGTGCCAGCAGCTTGACGGCGGGAGCGTACAATGAGCAGTTCTTC.

The chain couples TRBV27 to TRBJ2-1; D possibly corresponds to TRBD1 (8 bases). The V gene's germline CDR1 is MNHEY and CDR2 SMNVEV (reference sequence). V lost 7 bases to trimming and J lost 9 bases, with 22 bases between them. The CDR3 has 15 residues. The CDR3: CASTTARTGRGEQFF. Written as DNA, the CDR3 is TGTGCCAGCACAACCGCCCGGACAGGGAGGGGTGAGCAGTTCTTC.

This chain connects TRBV2 to TRBJ2-7; D unclear. Trimming stripped 0 bases from V and 5 bases from J, with 8 bases between. CDR3 length: 13 residues. The germline CDR1 and CDR2 sequences are SNHLY and FYNNEI. CDR3 DNA sequence: TGTGCCAGCAGTGAAGCCCGGGTCGACGAGCAGTACTTC. It specifies CASSEARVDEQYF.

The CDR3 DNA sequence: TGTGCCAGCAGCTTGCCCGCGGGGATCTACAATGAGCAGTTCTTC. Its translation is CASSLPAGIYNEQFF. The chain joins TRBV11-2 to TRBJ2-1, with D possibly being TRBD2 (6 bases). Germline-derived CDR1 and CDR2 are SGHAT and FQNNGV. This CDR3 is built from 15 residues. The V gene lost 3 bases and the J gene lost 3 bases, with 12 bases spanning the gap.

This clone was detected a few times. The gene calls are TRBV7-2 and TRBJ2-1; D gene ambiguous. Trimming cost V 6 bases and J 6 bases, with 15 bases left between them. This CDR3 spans 14 amino acids. Germline CDR1 SGHTA, CDR2 FQGNSA. The CDR3 nucleotides read TGTGCCAGCAGTAGACTCCCCCAACGCAATGAGCAGTTCTTC. This translates into CASSRLPQRNEQFF.

This chain joins TRBV27 and TRBJ1-1; D perhaps matches TRBD1 (6 bases). The CDR3 loop spans 13 amino acids. V was trimmed by 8 bases and J by 0 bases, leaving 10 bases between them. Germline-derived CDR1 and CDR2 are MNHEY and SMNVEV (reference sequence). The CDR3 DNA sequence: TGTGCCAGCCGGGGGGCCCTGAACACTGAAGCTTTCTTT. Translating it yields CASRGALNTEAFF.

The gene calls are TRBV7-3 and TRBJ2-6; D not certain. This CDR3 is built from 15 residues. The V and J ends lost 2 bases and 4 bases respectively, with 9 bases between them. Looked up from germline, CDR1 is SGHTA and CDR2 is FQGTGA. CDR3 loop: CASSLGQAGANVLTF. The CDR3, as DNA: TGTGCCAGCAGCTTAGGGCAGGCCGGGGCCAACGTCCTGACTTTC.

This chain connects TRBV5-1 to TRBJ2-5, with no clear D. The length of the CDR3 is 11 residues. Germline values: CDR1 SGHRS, CDR2 YFSETQ. The V gene lost 7 bases and the J gene lost 5 bases, with 9 bases spanning the gap. The CDR3 spells CASGLQETQYF. CDR3 in DNA: TGCGCCAGCGGCCTCCAGGAGACCCAGTACTTC. Looking up the rest from reference TRBV5-1 and TRBJ2-5 gives the full variable domain: KAGVTQTPRYLIKTRGQQVTLSCSPISGHRSVSWYQQTPGQGLQFLFEYFSETQRNKGNFPGRFSGRQFSNSRSEMNVSTLELGDSALYLCASGLQETQYFGPGTRLLVL.

This clone turned up a few times. The chain uses TRBV27 and TRBJ2-7, with 7 bases aligning to TRBD1. The germline gives CDR1 MNHEY, CDR2 SMNVEV (reference sequence). V was pared by 5 bases and J by 2 bases, with 12 bases of the junction left unmatched. CDR3 size: 16 residues. The CDR3: CASSILQTGSPYEQYF. The DNA for the CDR3 is TGTGCCAGCAGTATCCTCCAGACAGGGTCCCCCTACGAGCAGTACTTC.

This chain links TRBV4-1 with TRBJ2-1; possibly TRBD2 for D (6 bases). The CDR3 spans 16 residues. CDR1 and CDR2 (germline): MGHRA, YSYEKL. V lost 2 bases, J lost 1 base, and 12 bases lay in between. The CDR3 region is CASSQPTSRSYNEQFF. Written as DNA, the CDR3 is TGCGCCAGCAGCCAACCTACTAGCCGGTCCTACAATGAGCAGTTCTTC.

This chain uses TRBV30 with TRBJ2-1; TRBD2 aligns across 10 bases. Germline lookup yields CDR1 GTSNPN and CDR2 SVGIG (reference sequence). V was clipped by 1 base and J by 7 bases; unmatched bases: 13. CDR3 length: 17 residues. The CDR3 sequence: CAWSGSKLAGVQNEQFF. For the CDR3, the DNA is TGTGCCTGGAGTGGATCAAAGCTAGCGGGAGTACAAAATGAGCAGTTCTTC. The full variable domain, completed using reference TRBV30 and TRBJ2-1, is SQTIHQWPATLVQPVGSPLSLECTVEGTSNPNLYWYRQAAGRGLQLLFYSVGIGQISSEVPQNLSASRPQDRQFILSSKKLLLSDSGFYLCAWSGSKLAGVQNEQFFGPGTRLTVL.

The rearrangement uses TRBV6-5 and TRBJ2-5, with 7 bases fitting TRBD2. The CDR3 has 15 residues. V was pared by 4 bases and J by 2 bases, with 7 bases of the junction left unmatched. Germline loops: CDR1 MNHEY, CDR2 SVGAGI. CDR3 sequence (DNA): TGTGCCAGCAGTTCCCTTGGTAGCGGGCAAGAGACCCAGTACTTC. This translates into CASSSLGSGQETQYF.

This rearrangement joins TRBV6-5 to TRBJ2-2; 7 positions agree with TRBD1. Germline values: CDR1 MNHEY, CDR2 SVGAGI. This CDR3 comprises 12 residues. The J segment lost 7 bases and the V segment lost 7 bases, leaving 3 bases of the junction unmatched. CDR3 in DNA: TGTGCCAGCACCACAGGGGTCGGGGAGCTGTTTTTT. Its translation is CASTTGVGELFF.

The table lists this clone with a few counts. The J gene is TRBJ2-3, the V gene TRBV29-1, with 14 bases fitting TRBD2. Germline V gene lookup returns CDR1 SQVTM and CDR2 ANQGSEA. V was clipped by 7 bases and J by 3 bases; unmatched bases: 3. The CDR3 is 14 residues long. The CDR3 loop reads CSERTSGRTDTQYF. The CDR3 nucleotides are TGCAGCGAGAGGACTAGCGGGAGGACAGATACGCAGTATTTT.

The rearrangement uses TRBV7-9 and TRBJ2-7; D is perhaps TRBD2 (6 bases). The CDR3 covers 18 residues. Germline CDR1 and CDR2: SEHNR and FQNEAQ (reference sequence). The V and J ends lost 4 bases and 2 bases respectively, with 24 bases between them. In DNA form, the CDR3 reads TGTGCCAGCAGCTCACCCAAGGAGGGGATGCTTACAACCTACGAGCAGTACTTC. Its translation is CASSSPKEGMLTTYEQYF. The full variable domain, its missing parts supplied by reference TRBV7-9 and TRBJ2-7, is DTGVSQNPRHKITKRGQNVTFRCDPISEHNRLYWYRQTLGQGPEFLTYFQNEAQLEKSRLLSDRFSAERPKGSFSTLEIQRTEQGDSAMYLCASSSPKEGMLTTYEQYFGPGTRLTVT.

The table lists this clone with a few counts. This chain uses TRBV30 with TRBJ1-5, with TRBD1 identical over 7 bases. Germline V CDR1 and CDR2: GTSNPN, SVGIG (reference sequence). V shed 4 bases and J 5 bases; nucleotides not matched to a gene: 5. This CDR3 spans 13 amino acids. DNA of the CDR3: TGTGCCTGGACACGACAGGGAGATCAGCCCCAGCATTTT. Translation: CAWTRQGDQPQHF.

Here the CDR3 reads CASSPSGRALETQYF. The CDR3 nucleotides read TGTGCCAGCAGCCCGAGCGGGAGGGCCCTCGAGACCCAGTACTTC. The chain employs TRBV7-2 and TRBJ2-5, with TRBD2 matching over 10 bases. From germline, CDR1 is SGHTA and CDR2 FQGNSA. There are 15 residues in the CDR3. Trimming cost V 5 bases and J 5 bases; bases outside gene matches: 8. The variable domain in full, completed from reference TRBV7-2 and TRBJ2-5, reads GAGVSQSPSNKVTEKGKDVELRCDPISGHTALYWYRQSLGQGLEFLIYFQGNSAPDKSGLPSDRFSAERTGGSVSTLTIQRTQQEDSAVYLCASSPSGRALETQYFGPGTRLLVL.

The chain links TRBV29-1 to TRBJ1-4; D gene uncertain. There are 15 residues in the CDR3. Trimming pared 3 bases from V and 5 bases from J, leaving 16 bases between. Germline V gives CDR1 SQVTM, CDR2 ANQGSEA. This CDR3 is CSVDLLTEPNEKLFF. For the CDR3, the DNA is TGCAGCGTTGATCTTCTAACGGAGCCGAATGAAAAACTGTTTTTT.

Concerning this clone: This specimen includes other DNA sequences encoding the same CDR3. The V and J genes are TRBV7-9 and TRBJ1-1; D uncertain. CDR1 and CDR2 (germline): SEHNR, FQNEAQ (reference sequence). The CDR3 runs 14 residues. The V and J ends lost 1 base and 0 bases respectively, with 6 bases between them. CDR3 region: CASSLVSVNTEAFF. The DNA of the CDR3 is TGTGCCAGCAGCTTAGTGTCAGTGAACACTGAAGCTTTCTTT.

The rearrangement links TRBV6-6 to TRBJ2-7; weak D call: TRBD1 (6 bases). The CDR3 runs 13 residues. V was shortened by 5 bases and J by 1 base, with 9 bases between the two germline ends. Looked up from germline, CDR1 is MNHNY and CDR2 is SVGAGI (reference sequence). CDR3 in DNA: TGTGCCAGCAGTCGGACAGTGTCCTACGAGCAGTACTTC. Protein sequence: CASSRTVSYEQYF.

This chain connects TRBV19 to TRBJ2-5, with 10 nucleotides matching TRBD1. The germline CDR1 and CDR2 sequences are LNHDA and SQIVND (reference sequence). This CDR3 is 15 amino acids long. V was clipped by 7 bases and J by 5 bases; unmatched bases: 10. CDR3 region: CASKDRDRGSETQYF. CDR3 sequence (DNA): TGTGCCAGTAAGGACCGGGACAGGGGTTCGGAGACCCAGTACTTC.

This chain joins TRBV14 and TRBJ1-5, with D tentatively TRBD1 (6 bases). V shed 5 bases and J shed 4 bases, with 12 bases lying between them. Germline V gene lookup returns CDR1 SGHDN and CDR2 FVKESK. This CDR3 spans 14 amino acids. CDR3 sequence: CASSTTGMNQPQHF. CDR3 in DNA: TGTGCCAGCAGCACCACAGGGATGAATCAGCCCCAGCATTTT.

This clone was observed a handful of times. As DNA, the CDR3 is TGTGCCAGCTCACCACGGGAGGGCAACTATGGCTACACCTTC. It codes for CASSPREGNYGYTF. This chain connects TRBV18 to TRBJ1-2; D gene unclear. Germline assignment: CDR1 KGHSH and CDR2 LQKENI. The CDR3 is 14 amino acids. V lost 1 base and J 2 bases, leaving 8 bases between the germline ends.

The rearrangement links TRBV18 to TRBJ1-1, with 7 positions matching TRBD1. Germline V gene data show CDR1 as KGHSH and CDR2 as LQKENI. Unmatched junction bases numbered 8, after V lost 6 bases and J lost 4 bases. This CDR3 spans 14 amino acids. CDR3 nucleotide sequence: TGTGCCAGCTCTCAACAGGGGTGGAGCACTGAAGCTTTCTTT. This gives the protein CASSQQGWSTEAFF.

V usage is TRBV2 and J usage is TRBJ2-3, with 7 bases that match TRBD2. V lost 4 bases and J lost 3; bases outside the gene matches: 7. The germline V gene has CDR1 SNHLY and CDR2 FYNNEI. The CDR3 loop spans 15 amino acids. CDR3 loop: CASSVRREPTDTQYF. The CDR3 DNA follows: TGTGCCAGCAGTGTACGGCGGGAGCCAACAGATACGCAGTATTTT.

This rearrangement joins TRBV28 to TRBJ2-5; no reliable D call. The germline CDR1 and CDR2 sequences are MDHEN and SYDVKM. The CDR3 is 14 residues long. The V end lost 2 bases, the J end lost 9 bases, and 16 bases lay between the germline ends. The CDR3 spells CASSLAIAKRSQYF. In DNA, the CDR3 is TGTGCCAGCAGTTTAGCCATAGCCAAGAGGTCCCAGTACTTC.

This clone has just a few counts. The chain is built from TRBV6-5 and TRBJ2-1, with TRBD2 as a possible D gene (6 bases). This CDR3 contains 14 residues. CDR1 and CDR2 (germline): MNHEY, SVGAGI. V was trimmed by 10 bases and J by 1 base, leaving 14 bases between them. DNA for the CDR3: TGTGCCACGGTGGGACTTTCGTCCTACAATGAGCAGTTCTTC. The encoded protein is CATVGLSSYNEQFF.

The gene calls are TRBV19 and TRBJ2-5, with TRBD1 as a possible D gene (5 bases). The CDR3 consists of 13 residues. Trimming took off 5 bases at V and 2 bases at J, with 9 bases between the two ends. CDR1 LNHDA and CDR2 SQIVND come from the germline V gene (reference sequence). CDR3: CASSLDIQETQYF. CDR3 nucleotide sequence: TGTGCCAGTAGTCTGGACATTCAAGAGACCCAGTACTTC.

This clone was picked up a small number of times. The chain is built from TRBV6-6 and TRBJ2-7; maybe TRBD2 (5 bases). This CDR3 spans 12 amino acids. V dropped 5 bases and J dropped 2 bases, with 7 bases sitting between them. From germline, CDR1 is MNHNY and CDR2 SVGAGI (reference sequence). CDR3 DNA: TGTGCCAGCAGTAAGACTACCTACGAGCAGTACTTC. Encoded protein: CASSKTTYEQYF.

This clone was counted only a few times. This sequence joins TRBV5-4 and TRBJ2-3, with TRBD2 matching 11 bases. Per the germline V gene, CDR1 is SGHNT and CDR2 is YYREEE (reference sequence). With 4 bases clipped from V and 5 bases from J, the junction kept 3 bases outside the gene matches. The CDR3 loop spans 14 amino acids. Here the CDR3 DNA reads TGTGCCAGCAGCCCTACTAGCGGGAGAGATACGCAGTATTTT. Its protein is CASSPTSGRDTQYF.

The chain employs TRBV30 and TRBJ2-7; tentative D call: TRBD1 (5 bases). Per germline, CDR1 GTSNPN and CDR2 SVGIG (reference sequence). The ends were cut back, 1 base at V and 2 bases at J, with 9 bases in the middle. CDR3 length: 13 residues. The CDR3 sequence is CAWSGGSPYEQYF. The CDR3 bases are TGTGCCTGGAGTGGGGGCAGCCCCTACGAGCAGTACTTC.